Listed here are 29 T cell receptor beta chains from one sample, sequenced in a study of Siglec-9 on CD8 T cells in melanoma. TCRdb's table, derived via immunoSEQ multiplex PCR, lists solely in-frame clones and lacks some. The sample lists approximately 35,000 clones, roughly 80% seen once, with approximately 1.7% in the top ten. Input material: Siglec-9- CD8+ T cells sorted from blood. All receptors come from a human donor in good health.

This sequence joins TRBV27 and TRBJ2-7, with a weak D call TRBD2 (7 bases). Trimming shortened V by 4 bases and J by 6 bases, and 25 bases separated the two germline ends. This CDR3 comprises 17 residues. CDR1 and CDR2 (germline): MNHEY, SMNVEV (reference sequence). CDR3 sequence reads: CASSSTTGRVRGGEQYF. CDR3 nucleotide sequence: TGTGCCAGCAGTTCAACAACTGGACGGGTTAGGGGGGGCGAGCAGTACTTC.

This clone was seen a few times. The J gene is TRBJ1-1, the V gene TRBV2, with no clear D. V lost 3 bases, J lost 10 bases, and 9 bases lay in between. Germline CDR1 SNHLY, CDR2 FYNNEI. The CDR3 consists of 11 residues. This CDR3 is CASSDSWGAFF. The CDR3 DNA is TGTGCCAGCAGTGATTCTTGGGGAGCTTTCTTT.

The table lists this clone with a few counts. The V gene is TRBV10-3, the J gene TRBJ1-5, with D unresolved. There are 15 residues in the CDR3. The ends were cut back, 6 bases at V and 5 bases at J, with 17 bases in the middle. Looked up from germline, CDR1 is ENHRY and CDR2 is SYGVKD. The CDR3 DNA follows: TGTGCCATCAGGGCTGAGGTGGGGAAGGATCAGCCCCAGCATTTT. Translation: CAIRAEVGKDQPQHF.

A few counts support this clone. The chain combines TRBV30 with TRBJ1-4, with D possibly TRBD1 on 6 matching bases. The CDR3 totals 12 residues. Deletions cut 4 bases from V and 14 bases from J, with 17 bases between. CDR1 is GTSNPN, CDR2 SVGIG, per germline (reference sequence). CDR3 amino acids: CAWTSGGLNLFF. The DNA of the CDR3 is TGTGCCTGGACGTCGGGGGGCCTTAACCTGTTTTTT.

The rearrangement uses TRBV27 and TRBJ2-2; D remains ambiguous. Germline V CDR1 and CDR2: MNHEY, SMNVEV (reference sequence). Trimming pared 8 bases from V and 3 bases from J, leaving 7 bases between. This CDR3 has 12 amino acids. CDR3 sequence (DNA): TGTGCCAGCGGCTTTGACACCGGGGAGCTGTTTTTT. Protein: CASGFDTGELFF.

The chain is built from TRBV5-6 and TRBJ2-5, with D perhaps TRBD1 (6 bases). The germline V gene encodes CDR1 SGHDT and CDR2 YYEEEE. The V end lost 5 bases, the J end lost 6 bases, and 17 bases lay between the germline ends. The CDR3 covers 14 residues. The CDR3 spells CASSFGQGLKTQYF. In DNA, the CDR3 is TGTGCCAGCAGTTTCGGGCAGGGGTTGAAGACCCAGTACTTC.

This clone has just a few counts. The V gene is TRBV5-4, the J gene TRBJ1-1, with D uncertain. Trimming cost V 9 bases and J 7 bases, with 10 bases left between them. The germline V gene has CDR1 SGHNT and CDR2 YYREEE (reference sequence). The CDR3 consists of 10 residues. Written as DNA, the CDR3 is TGTGCCAACCTGGGGAATGAAGCTTTCTTT. Protein: CANLGNEAFF. Using reference TRBV5-4 and TRBJ1-1 for the parts outside the CDR3, the full variable domain is ETGVTQSPTHLIKTRGQQVTLRCSSQSGHNTVSWYQQALGQGPQFIFQYYREEENGRGNFPPRFSGLQFPNYSSELNVNALELDDSALYLCANLGNEAFFGQGTRLTVV.

The J gene is TRBJ2-7, the V gene TRBV15, with TRBD1 matching over 9 bases. The CDR3 is made up of 15 amino acids. The V gene's germline CDR1 is LNHNV and CDR2 YYDKDF (reference sequence). Losses at the gene ends were 3 bases for V and 5 bases for J; bases not matched to a gene: 8. The DNA for the CDR3 is TGTGCCACCAGCAGGATCACCGGGACAGGGAACGAGCAGTACTTC. Protein sequence: CATSRITGTGNEQYF.

The chain recombines TRBV7-2 with TRBJ2-3; D possibly uses TRBD1 or TRBD2 (6 bases each). The CDR3 contains 14 residues. V lost 1 base and J 6 bases, leaving 11 bases between the germline ends. From germline, CDR1 is SGHTA and CDR2 FQGNSA. The CDR3 sequence is CASSLEGGWDTQYF. CDR3 nucleotide sequence: TGTGCCAGCAGCTTAGAAGGGGGGTGGGATACGCAGTATTTT.

J is TRBJ1-1 and V is TRBV6-5; D unclear. V lost 8 bases, J lost 0 bases, and 13 bases lay in between. In germline, CDR1 is MNHEY, CDR2 SVGAGI. CDR3 size: 14 residues. The CDR3: CASSLKPLNTEAFF. DNA for the CDR3: TGTGCCAGCTCACTCAAACCGTTGAACACTGAAGCTTTCTTT.

This chain joins TRBV6-6 and TRBJ2-7; the D gene is possibly TRBD1 (5 bases). Germline V gene lookup returns CDR1 MNHNY and CDR2 SVGAGI (reference sequence). The CDR3 covers 13 residues. V dropped 5 bases and J dropped 1 base, with 9 bases sitting between them. The DNA for the CDR3 is TGTGCCAGCAGTCACGGACATTCCTACGAGCAGTACTTC. Protein sequence: CASSHGHSYEQYF.

The CDR3 bases are TGTGCCAGCAGCCAGGGGACTGGGGCCAACGTCCTGACTTTC. Translation gives CASSQGTGANVLTF. The J gene is TRBJ2-6, the V gene TRBV13; tentative D call: TRBD1 (6 bases). V dropped 5 bases and J dropped 2 bases, with 7 bases sitting between them. CDR3 size: 14 residues. Germline CDR1 is PRHDT and CDR2 is FYEKMQ (reference sequence).

The genes are TRBV4-1 and TRBJ2-5; D gene ambiguous. CDR1 is MGHRA, CDR2 YSYEKL, per germline. The CDR3 is 15 amino acids. V lost 0 bases and J 2 bases, leaving 10 bases between the germline ends. As DNA, the CDR3 is TGCGCCAGCAGCCAAGATTCGACCGCACAAGAGACCCAGTACTTC. Its translation is CASSQDSTAQETQYF.

The chain has TRBV7-9 and TRBJ2-7; D remains unclear. The CDR3 sequence is 13 residues long. V was cut by 7 bases and J by 0 bases, with 10 bases left in between. The V gene's germline CDR1 is SEHNR and CDR2 FQNEAQ (reference sequence). CDR3: CASTPKASYEQYF. In nucleotides, the CDR3 is TGTGCCAGCACCCCTAAAGCCTCCTACGAGCAGTACTTC.

The CDR3 protein is CASRTDRVGYTF. The CDR3 DNA reads TGTGCCAGCAGAACCGACAGGGTTGGCTACACCTTC. The chain is built from TRBV9 and TRBJ1-2, with 7 positions matching TRBD1. V trimming: 5 bases; J trimming: 7 bases; junction bases outside the gene matches: 5. Germline V gene data show CDR1 as SGDLS and CDR2 as YYNGEE. This CDR3 is built from 12 residues.

The rearrangement links TRBV25-1 to TRBJ1-4; D unresolved. The CDR3 extends over 15 amino acids. The ends were cut back, 4 bases at V and 6 bases at J, with 15 bases in the middle. Germline V gene sequence: CDR1 MGHDK, CDR2 SYGVNS. CDR3 amino acids: CASSGATDPDEKLFF. The CDR3 region has the DNA TGTGCCAGCAGTGGGGCCACCGATCCCGATGAAAAACTGTTTTTT. The full variable domain, its missing parts supplied by reference TRBV25-1 and TRBJ1-4, is EADIYQTPRYLVIGTGKKITLECSQTMGHDKMYWYQQDPGMELHLIHYSYGVNSTEKGDLSSESTVSRIRTEHFPLTLESARPSHTSQYLCASSGATDPDEKLFFGSGTQLSVL.

This rearrangement joins TRBV5-1 to TRBJ1-1; 10 bases agree with TRBD1. Looked up from germline, CDR1 is SGHRS and CDR2 is YFSETQ. V shed 5 bases and J 4 bases; nucleotides not matched to a gene: 11. The CDR3 has 16 amino acids. The chain's CDR3 is CASRPGTGEPVTEAFF. The CDR3 DNA reads as TGCGCCAGCAGGCCTGGGACAGGGGAACCGGTCACTGAAGCTTTCTTT.

V gene TRBV9 combines with J gene TRBJ2-1; D might be TRBD2 (6 bases). The germline gives CDR1 SGDLS, CDR2 YYNGEE. Trimming removed 4 bases at V and 2 bases at J, with 16 bases between. This CDR3 comprises 16 residues. The CDR3 coding sequence is TGTGCCAGCAGCCCCGGCGGGGTCCTAACCTACAATGAGCAGTTCTTC. Translated: CASSPGGVLTYNEQFF.

The V gene is TRBV9, the J gene TRBJ2-7; perhaps TRBD1 as D (6 bases). This CDR3 contains 14 residues. Germline V gene data show CDR1 as SGDLS and CDR2 as YYNGEE. V was shortened by 4 bases and J by 3 bases, with 14 bases between the two germline ends. The CDR3 DNA reads as TGTGCCAGCAGCCTCCACAGGGAAGACTACGAGCAGTACTTC. Translating gives CASSLHREDYEQYF.

V usage is TRBV4-1 and J usage is TRBJ2-7; TRBD1 agrees at 9 bases. V shed 4 bases and J 3 bases; nucleotides not matched to a gene: 4. This CDR3 is built from 14 residues. The germline CDR1 and CDR2 sequences are MGHRA and YSYEKL. The chain's CDR3 is CASSLRDRDYEQYF. CDR3 coding DNA: TGCGCCAGCAGCCTTAGGGACAGGGACTACGAGCAGTACTTC.

J is TRBJ2-7 and V is TRBV19; 7 bases map to TRBD1. The CDR3 extends over 14 amino acids. J was trimmed by 6 bases and V by 5 bases; bases with no gene match: 10. Germline V CDR1 and CDR2: LNHDA, SQIVND (reference sequence). The CDR3 loop is CASSATGWEIEQYF. The CDR3 bases are TGTGCCAGTAGTGCGACAGGGTGGGAAATCGAGCAGTACTTC.

The chain uses TRBV6-6 and TRBJ1-4; 8 nucleotides line up with TRBD1. This CDR3 has 14 amino acids. V lost 5 bases, J lost 7 bases, and 6 bases stayed unmatched. CDR1 and CDR2 (germline): MNHNY, SVGAGI (reference sequence). CDR3 in amino acids: CASSATGVGEKLFF. In nucleotides, the CDR3 is TGTGCCAGCAGTGCGACAGGGGTGGGTGAAAAACTGTTTTTT.

The rearrangement links TRBV7-9 to TRBJ2-7; 8 bases are shared with TRBD1. The CDR3 extends over 12 amino acids. In germline, CDR1 is SEHNR, CDR2 FQNEAQ (reference sequence). V gave up 11 bases and J gave up 2 bases; unmatched junction bases: 5. The CDR3 DNA follows: TGTGCCCAACGACAGGGGACCTACGAGCAGTACTTC. Protein sequence: CAQRQGTYEQYF.

This rearrangement joins TRBV19 to TRBJ2-1, with D possibly matching TRBD1 (6 bases). Between the trimmed V and J ends, which lost 6 bases and 3 bases, there was a span of 15 bases. CDR3 length: 15 residues. Germline V gene sequence: CDR1 LNHDA, CDR2 SQIVND (reference sequence). CDR3 sequence: CASREGVSDYNEQFF. The CDR3 DNA sequence: TGTGCCAGTAGAGAGGGGGTGTCTGACTACAATGAGCAGTTCTTC.

The V call is TRBV5-8, the J call TRBJ2-7; possibly TRBD1 or TRBD2 for D (5 bases each). Germline V lookup: CDR1 SGHTS, CDR2 YDEGEE. CDR3 length: 13 residues. V shed 2 bases and J shed 7 bases, with 13 bases lying between them. The CDR3 region is CASSFSGLWEQYF. The CDR3, as DNA: TGTGCCAGCAGCTTCTCGGGGCTATGGGAGCAGTACTTC.

The gene calls are TRBV5-6 and TRBJ2-7, with unresolved D. The CDR3 is 14 residues long. Germline V gene lookup returns CDR1 SGHDT and CDR2 YYEEEE. The V end was cut by 5 bases, the J end by 2 bases, with 14 bases between. CDR3 in amino acids: CASSLLWETYEQYF. In DNA form, the CDR3 reads TGTGCCAGCAGTCTCCTCTGGGAAACCTACGAGCAGTACTTC.

This clone has a handful of counts. The V gene is TRBV6-5, the J gene TRBJ1-1; the D is unclear. Trimming cost V 0 bases and J 6 bases, with 8 bases left between them. The CDR3 contains 13 residues. Germline V lookup: CDR1 MNHEY, CDR2 SVGAGI. In DNA form, the CDR3 reads TGTGCCAGCAGTTACTCGGAGCAGGCTGAAGCTTTCTTT. This gives the protein CASSYSEQAEAFF.

The chain uses TRBV15 and TRBJ2-1; D might be TRBD2 (6 bases). There are 16 residues in the CDR3. Germline CDR1 LNHNV, CDR2 YYDKDF (reference sequence). V was pared by 2 bases and J by 0 bases, with 11 bases between. The CDR3 coding sequence is TGTGCCACCAGCAGAACGGGGGTGATCTCCTACAATGAGCAGTTCTTC. This encodes CATSRTGVISYNEQFF.

V usage is TRBV10-2 and J usage is TRBJ2-3, with 7 nucleotides matching TRBD1. V trimming: 3 bases; J trimming: 5 bases; junction bases outside the gene matches: 5. Germline assignment: CDR1 WSHSY and CDR2 SAAADI. The CDR3 is 14 amino acids. The DNA of the CDR3 is TGCGCCAGCAGTGATTGGCAGGGGGTAGATACGCAGTATTTT. As protein: CASSDWQGVDTQYF.